This is a list of T cell receptor beta chains from one sample in a study of somatic mutations in cytotoxic T cells in rheumatoid arthritis. Produced via immunoSEQ multiplex PCR; TCRdb's table is partial and in-frame only. The repertoire consists of approximately 15,000 clones, with approximately 80% occurring once and the leading ten covering roughly a fifth. The specimen was CD8+ T cells sorted from blood. The source is an adult with rheumatoid arthritis. The CDR3 runs from the conserved cysteine through the conserved F or W. The order of the fields is D gene, V gene, J gene, clone size, CDR3 DNA, CDR3 protein. D genes are given only for firm matches. Expanded clones are given a class, and other clones once, few, many or no size at all.

D: .
V: TRBV7-2
J: TRBJ2-1
size: medium-sized
DNA: TGTGCCAGCAGCTTAGGCTCCGGGCGTCCCCAGGGGCAGTTCTTC
CDR3: CASSLGSGRPQGQFF

D: .
V: TRBV25-1
J: TRBJ1-1
size: .
DNA: TGTGCCAGCAGTGAATCTAACACTGAAGCTTTCTTT
CDR3: CASSESNTEAFF

D: .
V: TRBV7-6
J: TRBJ2-1
size: .
DNA: TGTGCCAGCAGCGGGTCGCTGGCGGGGCCCTCCAATGAGCAGTTCTTC
CDR3: CASSGSLAGPSNEQFF

D: TRBD1
V: TRBV5-5
J: TRBJ2-1
size: .
DNA: TGTGCCAGCAGCCCCGACAGGGCCTACAATGAGCAGTTCTTC
CDR3: CASSPDRAYNEQFF

D: TRBD1
V: TRBV7-6
J: TRBJ2-7
size: few
DNA: TGTGCCAGCAGCTCCGGGACAGTCTACGAGCAGTACTTC
CDR3: CASSSGTVYEQYF

D: .
V: TRBV6-1
J: TRBJ2-7
size: .
DNA: TGTGCCAGCAGACAAACAGGGCTCGAGCAGTACTTC
CDR3: CASRQTGLEQYF

D: .
V: TRBV7-8
J: TRBJ1-1
size: .
DNA: TGTGCCAGCAGCTTAAGTCCAGCCACTGAAGCTTTCTTT
CDR3: CASSLSPATEAFF

D: .
V: TRBV4-1
J: TRBJ2-2
size: .
DNA: TGCGCCAGCAGCCAAGATGGCGCAATGAACACCGGGGAGCTGTTTTTT
CDR3: CASSQDGAMNTGELFF

D: .
V: TRBV4-1
J: TRBJ1-1
size: .
DNA: TGCGCCAGCAGCCAAGGGAGGGGGTGGGTGAACACTGAAGCTTTCTTT
CDR3: CASSQGRGWVNTEAFF

D: .
V: TRBV29-1
J: TRBJ2-3
size: .
DNA: TGCAGCGTTGTGTTGGACGGACGAAATTCACCTAGCACAGATACGCAGTATTTT
CDR3: CSVVLDGRNSPSTDTQYF

D: TRBD1
V: TRBV11-3
J: TRBJ1-4
size: .
DNA: TGTGCCAGCAGCTCAACAGGGGGCGCGGGTGAAAAACTGTTTTTT
CDR3: CASSSTGGAGEKLFF

D: .
V: TRBV5-4
J: TRBJ2-5
size: .
DNA: TGTGCCAGCAGCTTGTTGGGTGGGGAGACCCAGTACTTC
CDR3: CASSLLGGETQYF

D: .
V: TRBV5-4
J: TRBJ2-1
size: .
DNA: TGTGCCAGCAGCTTGGTGGGGGGGCTCAATGAGCAGTTCTTC
CDR3: CASSLVGGLNEQFF